Sequencing of this T cell receptor beta chain was carried out in a study of cytomegalovirus exposure and HLA in healthy donors (dated by TCRdb to the late 2010s). For context, the study as a whole: In an earlier analysis of some 610 of the donors, around 290 Gb of sequence data and some 100 million unique TCR beta sequences from 150 million to 200 million T cells were reported. Typing coverage differed by locus: A, B, C, DRB1 and DQB1 were typed in about 620-630 donors, DQA1 in about 510, DPA1 in 600 to 610, and DPB1 in just under 480. Both class I and class II loci were covered by HLA typing, at four-digit resolution. Roughly 5 DR-DQ haplotypes were handled as single units for association and clustering, since linkage in the cohort was strong. The study was designed to test whether signatures of past pathogen exposure could be identified by cataloging public T cell receptors. Among the roughly 410 genotyped donors, around 81% belonged to the genetic ancestry cluster associated with self-reported Caucasian donors. To study patterns of TCR occurrence, a later analysis re-analyzed previously published TCR beta repertoires from just over 650 donors and added high-resolution HLA genotyping. An earlier analysis of approximately 500 of the donors applied high-throughput TCR beta sequencing to assess whether each TCR beta V gene segment acted as functional or pseudogenic. The study profiled the T cell repertoires of hundreds of subjects by immunosequencing and related them to cytomegalovirus serostatus. Rather than drawing on any new phenotypic data, the later analysis identified candidate immune exposures from TCR beta sequences and the way those sequences occurred across donors. A separate validation cohort of 90 to 150 different subjects was used in addition to the 666-subject first cohort. High-throughput TCR immunosequencing, statistical association of individual TCRs with disease status, and machine learning were combined to predict cytomegalovirus infection status. On average, about 240,000 unique TCR beta nucleotide sequences were sequenced per donor among several hundred genotyped donors of the cohort, with about 17% of those sequences being non-productive. In a later genetic analysis, genome-wide SNP genotypes for about 55% of the roughly 700 donors were used, and that subset was treated as a discovery cohort. All discovery cohort repertoires had been generated on a single sequencing platform. Donor age, sex, ethnicity and CMV serostatus were compiled alongside the repertoire data. Roughly 300 gigabases of sequencing data and approximately 80 million unique TCR sequences were included in an early release covering 550 to 800 HLA-typed donors. General findings and caveats noted by the study authors: A total of fewer than 200 TCR beta chains were listed by the study as associated with cytomegalovirus. Roughly uniform sequencing depth across donors was assumed in presence/absence analyses, although this assumption may not hold. Because the 87-base-pair reads could not distinguish some IMGT-functional V segments, including TRBV6-2 and TRBV6-3, those segments were excluded. In an earlier analysis of roughly 560 of the donors, most TCR beta V segments were observed in productive rearrangements about 87% or about 30% of the time, broadly matching IMGT annotations. A few of the identified cytomegalovirus-associated TCR beta chains were confirmed in vitro to be specific for cytomegalovirus antigens. Several of the top co-occurrence clusters appeared to be linked to parvovirus B19, influenza, CMV and Epstein-Barr virus, according to a later analysis. A further reported finding was that TCR beta sequences accurately predicted the HLA-A and HLA-B alleles for most subjects in the first cohort. While some public TCRs were present in many individuals, most TCR sequences turned up only very rarely across donors. A later genetic analysis associated a missense DCLRE1C variant with V-gene and J-gene trimming of TCR beta chains, and an independent cohort replicated the association. A later analysis found that most CMV-associated TCR beta chains appeared HLA-restricted, with HLA associations seemingly driven largely by CMV exposure. A later genetic analysis reported fewer N-insertions in productive TCRs among donors in an Asian-associated ancestry cluster than the roughly 690-donor mean. Only TCR beta chains were sequenced in this cohort, and the absence of alpha or paired-chain data limited detectable features. CMV serostatus was the only immune exposure information available for the cohort. The authors suggested that the approach could potentially be extended to other disease states and immunological phenotypes. A later analysis found that HLA-associated TCR beta chains were more clonally expanded and had lower generation probabilities than equally common non-associated chains. Because some donors lacked HLA typing at each locus, the association tests relied only on the typed subset. When HLA alleles, especially DR and DQ, strongly co-occurred, TCR associations were difficult to assign to individual alleles. Cytomegalovirus status was reported to be diagnosed by the classifier with high specificity and sensitivity in both the original and validation cohorts. In a later analysis, some 18,000 TCR beta sequences were associated with specific HLA alleles at a false discovery rate of 0.05. A cluster of highly shared sequence variants was judged likely to be a technical artifact of the sequencing pipeline. According to a later analysis, TCR association rates differed among HLA loci, with DRB1 alleles showing the most associated TCRs and HLA-C alleles showing the fewest. Because counts were too low, 15 to 20 rarely observed V segments, including chromosome 9 orphons, were left out of the earlier analysis of 500 to 750 of the donors. Correlated functional status among segregating V segments might be attributable to linkage disequilibrium, but an unknown experimental factor could not be ruled out.

The cohort consisted of more than 650 healthy bone marrow donors. At the time of sampling, all cohort members were nominally healthy, though unrecorded immune exposures were likely present. The donor tested CMV seropositive, placing the donor among the approximately 290 seropositive members of the cohort. Each donor provided a peripheral blood sample, and peripheral blood mononuclear cells were used for TCR beta sequencing. The Qiagen DNeasy Blood Extraction Kit was used to extract genomic DNA from the blood cell samples. CDR3 length: 12 amino acids, cysteine to phenylalanine. Of the read, only the CDR3 DNA is kept; its 36 bases are in frame from base 1. The germline V gene encodes CDR1 SQVTM and CDR2 ANQGSEA. Libraries were constructed by the immunoSEQ multiplex PCR assay. For the multiplex PCR, a mixture combining 60 forward primers for TCR Vbeta segments and 13 reverse primers for TCR Jbeta segments was used. Amplification of the CDR3 region of rearranged TCR beta genes was performed with a multiplex PCR assay on genomic DNA. On the Illumina HiSeq System, the amplified TCR beta libraries were sequenced as 87-base-pair reads. Per the source publication's procedure: A later analysis counted some 80 million unique TCR beta chains across the 500 to 850 repertoires, and roughly 9.9 million of these chains were shared by at least two donors. To remove PCR and sequencing errors, raw reads were error-corrected and collapsed into unique sequences using a nearest-neighbor algorithm that merged closely related sequences. To assign V, D and J gene segments, CDR3 sequences were aligned to IMGT reference sequences. Each retained sequence needed at least a six-nucleotide match to both a V gene segment and a J gene segment. Rearrangements were classified as productive when the CDR3 lacked stop codons and remained in frame with V and J, and all other rearrangements were classified as non-productive. CDR3 was defined by IMGT convention, running from the second conserved V-encoded cysteine to the conserved J-encoded phenylalanine. The earlier analysis of 500 to 650 of the donors excluded any sequence lacking an unambiguous match to a single V gene segment. In an earlier analysis of a few hundred of the donors, V segments were called functional above 56.7% productive rearrangements and were called segregating when the between-donor standard deviation exceeded 5%. A statistical classification framework was built to diagnose cytomegalovirus status from the catalog of TCR beta chain sequences. In a later analysis, TCR nucleotide sequences were compared against IMGT/GENE-DB human TR gene sequences so that V and J genes could be assigned. In a later analysis, CDR3 sequences and most-parsimonious VDJ recombination scenarios were assigned using the TCRdist pipeline. In a later analysis, each TCR beta chain was defined by its CDR3 amino acid sequence together with its V-gene family, and reads lacking a unique V-gene family were excluded. As a way to deal with suspected cross-contamination and a sequencing artifact, a later analysis dropped roughly 620 nucleotide sequences that were highly shared and had low generation probability. A later analysis calculated a clonal expansion index for each public chain from normalized within-repertoire ranks of inferred template counts. In a later analysis, generation probabilities were computed with a VDJ recombination model fitted to out-of-frame rearrangements, and the resulting probabilities were checked against IGoR. Hypergeometric tests were used in a later analysis to score TCR-TCR, TCR-HLA and TCR-CMV co-occurrence, with a repertoire-size bias correction applied to the TCR pairs. A later analysis estimated false discovery rates by permuting HLA or CMV assignments 20 times. In a later analysis, co-occurring TCRs were grouped using DBSCAN, with TCRdist sequence similarity added in when clustering inside HLA-allele-positive subsets. Repertoires with fewer than 30,000 or more than 120,000 public chains, plus five repertoires with anomalous nucleotide sharing, were excluded from co-occurrence clustering. In TCRdb, the immuneACCESS table is reduced to in-frame sequences with V and J assigned. These tables do not hold every clone; where another copy was compared, an unresolved V gene accounts for under half, and the others remain unexplained. V and J calls plus clone size are reproduced from that table; the DNA served to infer D and trimming. The sample includes around 110,000 clones, with under 85% observed a single time. The ten largest clones represent around 5% of the sample.

Regarding this clone: Its cognate antigen has yet to be identified. Germline is not matched at one junction end, which may reflect a read error.

Sequenced material: PBMCs. Recombination connected TRBV29-1 to TRBJ1-2, with the D segment identity uncertain. The clonotype comes from a man aged 30-40 years in good health and CMV-seropositive. The nucleotide sequence is TGCAGCGTGGAAGGGCCAAAATATGGCTACACCTTC. It encodes CSVEGPKYGYTF.